The 9 T cell receptor beta chains below come from one sample, sequenced in a study of shared clonotypes between healthy human individuals (dated by TCRdb to about 2020). Receptors were amplified or captured by the immunoSEQ multiplex PCR assay. TCRdb took over this immuneACCESS table, retaining in-frame rearrangements with V and J assigned. Such tables are incomplete; in checked studies, under half of the missing clones stem from an unresolved V gene, and the remainder is unexplained. The sample table records more than 2 million clones; 85% to 95% of these occur just once. The ten largest clones add up to more than 0.1% of the sample. The sample was naive CD4+ T cells sorted from blood. The meaning of the sample's cell subset or site label: CD45RA+ positively selected. The receptors shown here come from a man aged 18 to 30 in good health.

The rearrangement links TRBV5-1 to TRBJ2-5; the match to TRBD2 covers 10 bases. Germline-derived CDR1 and CDR2 are SGHRS and YFSETQ. The CDR3 runs 16 residues. Trimming at V came to 4 bases and at J to 1 base, leaving 7 bases not matched to a gene. The CDR3 region has the DNA TGCGCCAGCAGCCCGGGGACTAGCGCGATCCAAGAGACCCAGTACTTC. It yields the protein CASSPGTSAIQETQYF.

This chain's CDR3 is CASSLRRGTYEQYF. The CDR3 region has the DNA TGTGCCAGCAGCTTGCGCCGGGGAACCTACGAGCAGTACTTC. This rearrangement joins TRBV5-8 to TRBJ2-7, with D perhaps TRBD2 (5 bases). Germline CDR1 reads SGHTS; CDR2 reads YDEGEE. Deletions cut 1 base from V and 2 bases from J, with 10 bases between. The CDR3 sequence is 14 residues long.

The chain couples TRBV7-2 to TRBJ1-2; no clear D gene. CDR1 and CDR2 from the germline V gene are SGHTA and FQGNSA. The V gene lost 2 bases and the J gene lost 2 bases, with 9 bases spanning the gap. The CDR3 sequence is 14 residues long. The CDR3 nucleotides are TGTGCCAGCAGCTTATTCGGGTCGAACTATGGCTACACCTTC. Translated, it gives CASSLFGSNYGYTF.

The J gene is TRBJ1-1, the V gene TRBV11-3; D gene ambiguous. This CDR3 is built from 13 residues. The V and J ends lost 0 bases and 5 bases respectively, with 7 bases between them. Germline V gene sequence: CDR1 SGHNT, CDR2 YENEEA. The DNA for the CDR3 is TGTGCCAGCAGCTTAGAAGAGGATACTGAAGCTTTCTTT. Translated: CASSLEEDTEAFF.

The V gene is TRBV5-1, the J gene TRBJ1-5; D may be TRBD1 (5 bases). V was shortened by 4 bases and J by 1 base, with 12 bases between the two germline ends. CDR3 length equals 15 residues. The germline V gene has CDR1 SGHRS and CDR2 YFSETQ. The CDR3 DNA follows: TGCGCCAGCAGCATAGTTGGGGGGAGCAATCAGCCCCAGCATTTT. This encodes CASSIVGGSNQPQHF.

V gene TRBV29-1 combines with J gene TRBJ2-2; the D is unclear. V lost 3 bases and J 4 bases, leaving 6 bases between the germline ends. Per the germline V gene, CDR1 is SQVTM and CDR2 is ANQGSEA. The CDR3 contains 12 residues. The CDR3 coding sequence is TGCAGCGTTGAGGGCAGCACCGGGGAGCTGTTTTTT. It specifies CSVEGSTGELFF.

This clone has just one count. V gene TRBV2 combines with J gene TRBJ2-2; the match to TRBD2 covers 7 bases. The ends lost 3 bases at V and 0 bases at J; junction bases unmatched: 4. There are 16 residues in the CDR3. Germline V gene sequence: CDR1 SNHLY, CDR2 FYNNEI. The chain's CDR3 is CASSELAVTNTGELFF. The CDR3 DNA reads TGTGCCAGCAGTGAGCTAGCGGTAACGAACACCGGGGAGCTGTTTTTT.

The gene calls are TRBV7-6 and TRBJ1-2; TRBD1 matches 8 bases. The CDR3 contains 13 residues. In germline, CDR1 is SGHVS, CDR2 FNYEAQ. The V gene end was trimmed by 5 bases and the J gene end by 2 bases; junction bases not matched to a gene: 1. CDR3 residues: CASSTGGNYGYTF. The CDR3 DNA reads as TGTGCCAGCAGCACAGGGGGGAACTATGGCTACACCTTC.

The chain has TRBV6-1 and TRBJ2-5, with 12 bases fitting TRBD2. There are 15 residues in the CDR3. Trimming cost V 6 bases and J 5 bases; bases outside gene matches: 7. Germline CDR1 is MNHNS and CDR2 is SASEGT. The CDR3 reads CASRASGGATETQYF. CDR3 nucleotides: TGTGCCAGCAGGGCTAGCGGGGGGGCCACTGAGACCCAGTACTTC.